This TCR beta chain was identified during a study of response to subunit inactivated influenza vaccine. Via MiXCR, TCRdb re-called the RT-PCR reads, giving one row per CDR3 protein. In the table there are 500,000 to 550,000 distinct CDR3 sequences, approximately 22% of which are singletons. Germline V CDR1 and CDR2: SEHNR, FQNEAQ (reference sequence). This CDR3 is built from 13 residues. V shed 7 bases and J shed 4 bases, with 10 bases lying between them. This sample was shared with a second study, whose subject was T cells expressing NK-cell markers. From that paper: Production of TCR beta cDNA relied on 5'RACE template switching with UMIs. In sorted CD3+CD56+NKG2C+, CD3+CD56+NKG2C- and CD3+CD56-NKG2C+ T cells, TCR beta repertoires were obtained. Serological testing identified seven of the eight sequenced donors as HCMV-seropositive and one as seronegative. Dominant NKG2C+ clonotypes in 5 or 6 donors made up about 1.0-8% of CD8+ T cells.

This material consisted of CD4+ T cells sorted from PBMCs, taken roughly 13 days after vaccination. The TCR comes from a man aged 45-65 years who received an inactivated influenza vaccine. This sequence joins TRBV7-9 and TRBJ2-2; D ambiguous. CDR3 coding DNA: TGTGCCAGCAAAAGGGTGGCCACCGGGGAGCTGTTTTTT. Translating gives CASKRVATGELFF.